This passage covers 23 T cell receptor beta chains from one sample sequenced in a study of blood T cell repertoires in COVID-19. TCRdb's table, derived via immunoSEQ multiplex PCR, lists solely in-frame clones and lacks some. The table includes approximately 340,000 clones, approximately 93% detected once. The source material was PBMCs or T cells enriched from blood (not recorded which). These receptors originate from a woman aged 40 to 50 who had been exposed to COVID-19.

This clone was counted between two and nine times. This chain uses TRBV3-1 (or the pseudogene TRBV3-2) with TRBJ1-1; D possibly corresponds to TRBD1 (6 bases). Deletions cut 4 bases from V and 1 base from J, with 10 bases between. Germline values: CDR1 LGHDT, CDR2 YNNKEL (reference sequence). The CDR3 extends over 14 amino acids. In DNA, the CDR3 is TGTGCCAGCAGCCTCCCAGGGGAGAACACTGAAGCTTTCTTT. This sequence encodes CASSLPGENTEAFF.

This clone came up once. This chain uses TRBV29-1 with TRBJ1-1; D may be TRBD1 (6 bases). CDR3 length equals 14 residues. The germline V gene encodes CDR1 SQVTM and CDR2 ANQGSEA. The V end was cut by 1 base, the J end by 7 bases, with 16 bases between. The CDR3 loop is CSVEAARGLGEAFF. CDR3 DNA sequence: TGCAGCGTTGAAGCCGCCAGGGGATTGGGTGAAGCTTTCTTT.

This chain joins TRBV18 and TRBJ1-2; 7 nucleotides line up with TRBD1. The CDR3 length is 15 residues. J gave up 4 bases and V 2 bases, and 7 bases lay outside the gene matches. Germline-derived CDR1 and CDR2 are KGHSH and LQKENI. CDR3: CASSPDKRGLYGYTF. The CDR3 DNA is TGTGCCAGCTCACCAGATAAGAGGGGGCTCTATGGCTACACCTTC. The variable domain in full, completed from reference TRBV18 and TRBJ1-2, reads NAGVMQNPRHLVRRRGQEARLRCSPMKGHSHVYWYRQLPEEGLKFMVYLQKENIIDESGMPKERFSAEFPKEGPSILRIQQVVRGDSAAYFCASSPDKRGLYGYTFGSGTRLTVV.

The V and J genes are TRBV7-6 and TRBJ2-7, with D possibly being TRBD1 (5 bases). CDR1 is SGHVS, CDR2 FNYEAQ, per germline. This CDR3 is 14 amino acids long. V shed 2 bases and J shed 3 bases, with 11 bases lying between them. CDR3 loop: CASSLQGSNYEQYF. The CDR3, as DNA: TGTGCCAGCAGCTTACAGGGTAGCAACTACGAGCAGTACTTC.

CDR3 amino acids: CASSFRGYEGGYTF. The CDR3 DNA follows: TGTGCCAGCAGTTTTCGGGGGTATGAGGGTGGCTACACCTTC. This chain connects TRBV27 to TRBJ1-2; D possibly corresponds to TRBD1 (5 bases). This CDR3 has 14 amino acids. Trimming took 3 bases from V and 7 from J, leaving 15 bases between them. The germline CDR1 and CDR2 sequences are MNHEY and SMNVEV (reference sequence).

The CDR3 reads CASSLGQANYGYTF. CDR3 DNA sequence: TGTGCCAGTAGTTTGGGACAGGCAAACTATGGCTACACCTTC. The chain links TRBV19 to TRBJ1-2; 8 bases line up with TRBD1. The CDR3 consists of 14 residues. Germline loops: CDR1 LNHDA, CDR2 SQIVND (reference sequence). The junction had 4 bases not matched to a gene; V was cut back by 5 bases and J by 2 bases.

This chain links TRBV2 with TRBJ1-2; 10 bases agree with TRBD1. There are 16 residues in the CDR3. The J segment lost 6 bases and the V segment lost 6 bases, leaving 13 bases of the junction unmatched. Germline V gives CDR1 SNHLY, CDR2 FYNNEI. CDR3 region: CASRGQGTFGDDGYTF. Written as DNA, the CDR3 is TGTGCCAGCAGGGGACAGGGGACCTTTGGAGATGATGGCTACACCTTC.

The gene calls are TRBV3-1 (or the pseudogene TRBV3-2) and TRBJ2-2; D may be TRBD2 (6 bases). The CDR3 runs to 16 residues. From germline, CDR1 is LGHDT and CDR2 YNNKEL (reference sequence). Trimming took off 1 base at V and 0 bases at J, with 9 bases between the two ends. The CDR3 loop is CASSQGRGTNTGELFF. The CDR3 region has the DNA TGTGCCAGCAGCCAAGGGAGGGGAACGAACACCGGGGAGCTGTTTTTT.

With regard to this clone: The junction and the germline gene differ at one end; a read error may be behind it. The chain is built from TRBV7-7 and TRBJ2-1; 10 nucleotides line up with TRBD2. This CDR3 contains 16 residues. Germline V gives CDR1 SSHAT, CDR2 FNYEAQ (reference sequence). The CDR3, as DNA: TGTGCTAGCAGCTTAGGTAGAGCGGGGGGGGCCAATGAGCAGTTCTTC. Encoded protein: CASSLGRAGGANEQFF. Full variable domain (rest looked up from reference TRBV7-7 and TRBJ2-1): GAGVSQSPRYKVTKRGQDVTLRCDPISSHATLYWYQQALGQGPEFLTYFNYEAQPDKSGLPSDRFSAERPEGSISTLTIQRTEQRDSAMYRCASSLGRAGGANEQFFGPGTRLTVL.

The genes are TRBV6-5 and TRBJ1-1; 7 bases match TRBD1. Per germline, CDR1 MNHEY and CDR2 SVGAGI. The CDR3 spans 14 residues. J was trimmed by 3 bases and V by 2 bases; bases with no gene match: 3. In nucleotides, the CDR3 is TGTGCCAGCAGTTACCGCAGGGGGGACACTGAAGCTTTCTTT. It specifies CASSYRRGDTEAFF.

The chain couples TRBV7-3 to TRBJ1-3, with a possible D match to TRBD1 (5 bases). CDR3 length: 13 residues. Looked up from germline, CDR1 is SGHTA and CDR2 is FQGTGA. V was shortened by 4 bases and J by 1 base, with 5 bases between the two germline ends. CDR3 region: CASSSGSGNTIYF. The CDR3 DNA is TGTGCCAGCAGCTCAGGGTCTGGAAACACCATATATTTT.

Turning to this clone: The same CDR3 arises from other DNA sequences in this sample as well. The V gene is TRBV29-1, the J gene TRBJ2-5; 9 nucleotides line up with TRBD1. Per the germline V gene, CDR1 is SQVTM and CDR2 is ANQGSEA. V shed 6 bases and J 4 bases; nucleotides not matched to a gene: 3. The CDR3 spans 12 residues. The CDR3 reads CSVGQGSETQYF. The DNA of the CDR3 is TGCAGCGTGGGACAGGGATCAGAGACCCAGTACTTC.

The V and J genes are TRBV5-5 and TRBJ1-4; D perhaps matches TRBD1 (5 bases). Germline loops: CDR1 SGHKS, CDR2 YYEKEE (reference sequence). The germline V and J ends were trimmed by 1 base and 8 bases, with 15 bases remaining between them. This CDR3 spans 15 amino acids. CDR3 DNA sequence: TGTGCCAGCAGCTTGAGGGGCAGGGTCGGGGAAAAACTGTTTTTT. Its translation is CASSLRGRVGEKLFF. Combining the CDR3 with reference TRBV5-5 and TRBJ1-4 gives the whole variable domain DAGVTQSPTHLIKTRGQQVTLRCSPISGHKSVSWYQQVLGQGPQFIFQYYEKEERGRGNFPDRFSARQFPNYSSELNVNALLLGDSALYLCASSLRGRVGEKLFFGSGTQLSVL.

Here the CDR3 DNA reads TGTGCCAGCAGCTTAGTGATAGGGGAGGGGACTGAAGCTTTCTTT. Amino acid sequence: CASSLVIGEGTEAFF. The gene calls are TRBV7-6 and TRBJ1-1, with a tentative D call TRBD1 (5 bases). CDR1 SGHVS and CDR2 FNYEAQ come from the germline V gene. This CDR3 has 15 amino acids. The V end lost 1 base, the J end lost 5 bases, and 14 bases lay between the germline ends.

The chain carries TRBV7-6 and TRBJ1-1; TRBD1 is a possible D gene (6 bases). Deletions cut 4 bases from V and 3 bases from J, with 15 bases between. The germline V gene encodes CDR1 SGHVS and CDR2 FNYEAQ. The CDR3 is 15 residues long. CDR3 sequence: CASSSEGGLYTEAFF. In DNA, the CDR3 is TGTGCCAGCAGCTCCGAGGGGGGGCTTTACACTGAAGCTTTCTTT.

CDR3 bases: TGTGCCAGCAGCTTAGATTTTGGACAGAGCTCCTACGAGCAGTACTTC. This translates into CASSLDFGQSSYEQYF. The V and J genes are TRBV7-9 and TRBJ2-7; D perhaps matches TRBD1 (6 bases). V was cut by 1 base and J by 0 bases, with 13 bases left in between. The CDR3 has 16 amino acids. Germline loops: CDR1 SEHNR, CDR2 FQNEAQ (reference sequence). The full variable domain, completed using reference TRBV7-9 and TRBJ2-7, is DTGVSQNPRHKITKRGQNVTFRCDPISEHNRLYWYRQTLGQGPEFLTYFQNEAQLEKSRLLSDRFSAERPKGSFSTLEIQRTEQGDSAMYLCASSLDFGQSSYEQYFGPGTRLTVT.

This clone was found once. The rearrangement uses TRBV4-3 and TRBJ2-7; no firm D call. V shed 4 bases and J shed 7 bases, with 17 bases lying between them. Germline V gives CDR1 LGHNA, CDR2 YSLEER. The CDR3 runs to 14 residues. CDR3 DNA: TGCGCCAGCAGCCCCCATTCCCTATACGGTGAGCAGTACTTC. Its protein product is CASSPHSLYGEQYF.

This chain joins TRBV20-1 and TRBJ1-2; no definite D call. With 5 bases removed from V and 3 bases from J, the gap between germline ends came to 7 bases. The CDR3 runs 11 residues. CDR1 and CDR2 from the germline V gene are DFQATT and SNEGSKA (reference sequence). CDR3 loop: CSAPSHYGYTF. CDR3 sequence (DNA): TGCAGTGCTCCCTCCCACTATGGCTACACCTTC.

CDR3 bases: TGTGCCAGCACAGACCGATCAGGGGGCAGCTACGAGCAGTACTTC. Its translation is CASTDRSGGSYEQYF. This sequence joins TRBV27 and TRBJ2-7; TRBD1 matches at 8 bases. Germline-derived CDR1 and CDR2 are MNHEY and SMNVEV (reference sequence). J gave up 3 bases and V 7 bases, and 11 bases lay outside the gene matches. The CDR3 spans 15 residues.

This sequence joins TRBV7-6 and TRBJ2-7, with 9 bases aligning to TRBD2. The CDR3 contains 15 residues. Germline loops: CDR1 SGHVS, CDR2 FNYEAQ. The V segment lost 0 bases and the J segment 0 bases; nucleotides outside the gene matches: 0. CDR3 DNA: TGTGCCAGCAGCTTAGCAGCGGGGGGCTCCTACGAGCAGTACTTC. It is translated as CASSLAAGGSYEQYF.

This clone was picked up a small number of times. The J gene is TRBJ2-1, the V gene TRBV28; possibly TRBD2 for D (6 bases). This CDR3 has 16 residues. Germline CDR1 MDHEN, CDR2 SYDVKM. The germline V and J ends were trimmed by 5 bases and 1 base, with 15 bases remaining between them. Written as DNA, the CDR3 is TGTGCCAGCAGTGGGGAGGACACTCGATCCTACAATGAGCAGTTCTTC. Protein sequence: CASSGEDTRSYNEQFF.

The CDR3 is CASSLNSGGATDTQYF. CDR3 DNA: TGTGCCAGCAGCTTGAATAGCGGGGGGGCTACAGATACGCAGTATTTT. The rearrangement joins TRBV5-6 to TRBJ2-3, with 11 positions matching TRBD2. The CDR3 has 16 residues. The germline gives CDR1 SGHDT, CDR2 YYEEEE. Trimming at V came to 1 base and at J to 3 bases, leaving 4 bases not matched to a gene.

This chain joins TRBV14 and TRBJ1-1; TRBD1 is a possible D gene (6 bases). The germline V gene has CDR1 SGHDN and CDR2 FVKESK. Between the trimmed V and J ends, which lost 1 base and 6 bases, there was a span of 15 bases. The CDR3 contains 15 residues. The DNA for the CDR3 is TGTGCCAGCAGCCAAGCCCTTATTGGGGGCGCTGAAGCTTTCTTT. Protein sequence: CASSQALIGGAEAFF.